This record concerns one T cell receptor (beta chain) sequence. There is no known antigen for this receptor. Per-base quality was not reported, and no clone a single base away is much larger than it. Libraries were built with the immunoSEQ multiplex PCR assay. Not all clones reach the TCRdb copy of this immuneACCESS table, which keeps in-frame sequences only. Checked studies attribute under half of the gap to unresolved V genes and leave the rest unexplained. For this sample the table gives approximately 99,000 clones, of which approximately 90% were detected only once. The top ten clones comprise over 0.6% of the sample. From the cysteine through the phenylalanine, the CDR3 covers 12 amino acids. Kept here is only the CDR3 DNA, which spans 36 bases and is read in frame from base 1. V is pared back by 3 bases and J by 4 bases, with 8 bases lying between the germline termini. CDR1 and CDR2, looked up from the germline V gene, are SGHRS and YFSETQ.

This specimen belongs to a study of T cell changes during pregnancy in multiple sclerosis (dated by TCRdb to about 2019). In terms of the full investigation: Changes in the T cell repertoire over the course of pregnancy were examined in this study in women with multiple sclerosis.

This chain joins TRBV5-1 to TRBJ2-7; tentative D gene TRBD1, with 5 bases matching. The sequencing used peripheral blood, collected in the second trimester of pregnancy. The receptor's source is a female donor in good health, enrolled as a control in a pregnancy study. The nucleotides are TGCGCCAGCAGCTCGGACACGTACGAGCAGTACTTC. Its translation reads: CASSSDTYEQYF.